The next 8 T cell receptor beta chains were all read from a single sample in a study of CD8 T cells in Susac syndrome (dated by TCRdb to about 2019). Receptor libraries were prepared by the immunoSEQ multiplex PCR assay. RNA was extracted using the RNeasy kit, and roughly 0.45 to 1 microgram was reverse transcribed with random hexamers. The public reads were run again by TCRdb, first through fastp at Q25 and then through MiXCR, and only productive beta chains were kept. Every CDR3 protein is listed once, alongside the most common genes and DNA of its rows. The sample contains about 150,000 distinct CDR3 sequences, about 94% of them found a single time. Together, the top ten hold more than 0.2% of the sample. Sequenced material: CD8+ T cells from PBMCs. The receptors originated from a human donor with multiple sclerosis.

The chain couples TRBV29-1 to TRBJ2-3; no definite D call. CDR3 length equals 12 residues. Germline V lookup: CDR1 SQVTM, CDR2 ANQGSEA. V was pared by 5 bases and J by 7 bases, with 13 bases between. The CDR3 is CSVWPLANTQYF. DNA of the CDR3: TGCAGCGTTTGGCCCCTGGCAAATACGCAGTATTTT.

This clonotype appeared a single time. The rearrangement joins TRBV9 to TRBJ2-1, with TRBD2 matching 13 bases. Germline CDR1 and CDR2: SGDLS and YYNGEE. The trim removed 4 bases at V and 10 bases at J, leaving 8 bases unmatched. The CDR3 has 15 amino acids. As DNA, the CDR3 is TGTGCCAGCAGCTCCACTAGCGGGGGGGCAGAAGAGCAGTTCTTC. Its protein is CASSSTSGGAEEQFF.

V usage is TRBV15 and J usage is TRBJ2-7, with D unresolved. The CDR3 length is 16 residues. Germline values: CDR1 LNHNV, CDR2 YYDKDF (reference sequence). V lost 1 base, J lost 0 bases, and 13 bases lay in between. The CDR3 sequence: CATSRGAPASSYEQYF. CDR3 in DNA: TGTGCCACCAGCAGAGGGGCCCCGGCGAGCTCCTACGAGCAGTACTTC.

This chain uses TRBV29-1 with TRBJ2-2; D uncertain. The CDR3 runs 12 residues. The V and J ends lost 6 bases and 3 bases respectively, with 8 bases between them. Germline V lookup: CDR1 SQVTM, CDR2 ANQGSEA. CDR3 loop: CSVIKDTGELFF. As DNA, the CDR3 is TGCAGCGTCATCAAAGACACCGGGGAGCTGTTTTTT.

The chain couples TRBV7-9 to TRBJ2-3; tentative D call: TRBD1 (9 bases). The germline CDR1 and CDR2 sequences are SEHNR and FQNEAQ (reference sequence). Trimming pared 8 bases from V and 4 bases from J, leaving 28 bases between. The CDR3 totals 18 residues. The CDR3 coding sequence is TGTGCCAGCCTCGGGGGGCTTAGCGGGGACAGGGTCCCAGATACGCAGTATTTT. It is translated as CASLGGLSGDRVPDTQYF.

This chain uses TRBV13 with TRBJ2-5, with D uncertain. V lost 1 base and J lost 6, with 3 bases in between. This CDR3 is built from 11 residues. Per germline, CDR1 PRHDT and CDR2 FYEKMQ (reference sequence). CDR3 region: CASSLEQTQYF. DNA of the CDR3: TGTGCCAGCAGCTTAGAACAGACCCAGTACTTC.

The chain has TRBV11-2 and TRBJ2-7; D might be TRBD2 (5 bases). V lost 0 bases and J lost 1, with 10 bases in between. The germline V gene encodes CDR1 SGHAT and CDR2 FQNNGV. CDR3 length: 15 amino acids. This CDR3 reads CASSLDGRESYEQYF. DNA for the CDR3: TGTGCCAGCAGCTTAGATGGAAGGGAGTCCTACGAGCAGTACTTC.

The V call is TRBV3-1, the J call TRBJ2-7; D not certain. Germline CDR1 and CDR2: LGHDT and YNNKEL (reference sequence). The CDR3 totals 13 residues. V shed 0 bases and J shed 4 bases, with 7 bases lying between them. The CDR3, as DNA: TGTGCCAGCAGCCAAGATTTGGGGTACGAGCAGTACTTC. This translates into CASSQDLGYEQYF.